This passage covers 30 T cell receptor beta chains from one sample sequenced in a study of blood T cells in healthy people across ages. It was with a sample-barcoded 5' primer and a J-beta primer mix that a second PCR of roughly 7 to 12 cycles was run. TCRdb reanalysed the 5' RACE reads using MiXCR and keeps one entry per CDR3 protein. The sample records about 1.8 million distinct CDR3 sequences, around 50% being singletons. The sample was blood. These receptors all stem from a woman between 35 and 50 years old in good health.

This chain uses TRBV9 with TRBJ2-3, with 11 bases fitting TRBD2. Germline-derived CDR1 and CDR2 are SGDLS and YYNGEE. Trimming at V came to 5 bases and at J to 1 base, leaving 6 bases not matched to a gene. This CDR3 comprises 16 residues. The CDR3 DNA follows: TGTGCCAGCAGTCAGACTAGCGGGGCCCGCACAGATACGCAGTATTTT. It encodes CASSQTSGARTDTQYF. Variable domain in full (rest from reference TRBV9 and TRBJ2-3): DSGVTQTPKHLITATGQRVTLRCSPRSGDLSVYWYQQSLDQGLQFLIQYYNGEERAKGNILERFSAQQFPDLHSELNLSSLELGDSALYFCASSQTSGARTDTQYFGPGTRLTVL.

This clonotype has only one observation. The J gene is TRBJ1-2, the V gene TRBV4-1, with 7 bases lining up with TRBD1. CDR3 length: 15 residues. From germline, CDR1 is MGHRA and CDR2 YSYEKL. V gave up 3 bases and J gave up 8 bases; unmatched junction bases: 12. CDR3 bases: TGCGCCAGCAGCCAGGGAAAAGGGGGCGCGAGGGGCTACACCTTC. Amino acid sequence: CASSQGKGGARGYTF.

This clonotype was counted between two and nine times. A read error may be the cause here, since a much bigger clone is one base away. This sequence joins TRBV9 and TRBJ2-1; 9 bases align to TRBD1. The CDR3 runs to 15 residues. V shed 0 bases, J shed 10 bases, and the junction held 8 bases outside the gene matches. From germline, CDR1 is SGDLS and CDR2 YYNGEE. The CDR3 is CASSVGQGVGYEQFF. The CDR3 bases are TGTGCCAGCAGCGTAGGACAGGGGGTGGGTTACGAGCAGTTCTTC. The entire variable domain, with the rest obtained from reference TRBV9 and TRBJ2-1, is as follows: DSGVTQTPKHLITATGQRVTLRCSPRSGDLSVYWYQQSLDQGLQFLIQYYNGEERAKGNILERFSAQQFPDLHSELNLSSLELGDSALYFCASSVGQGVGYEQFFGPGTRLTVL.

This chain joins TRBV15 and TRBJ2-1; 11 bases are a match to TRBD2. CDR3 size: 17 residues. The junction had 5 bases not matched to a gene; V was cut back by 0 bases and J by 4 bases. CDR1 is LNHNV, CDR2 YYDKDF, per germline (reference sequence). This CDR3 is CATSRDRTSGGYNEQFF. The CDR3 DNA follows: TGTGCCACCAGCAGAGATCGTACTAGCGGGGGTTACAATGAGCAGTTCTTC. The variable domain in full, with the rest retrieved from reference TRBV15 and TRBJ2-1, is DAMVIQNPRYQVTQFGKPVTLSCSQTLNHNVMYWYQQKSSQAPKLLFHYYDKDFNNEADTPDNFQSRRPNTSFCFLDIRSPGLGDTAMYLCATSRDRTSGGYNEQFFGPGTRLTVL.

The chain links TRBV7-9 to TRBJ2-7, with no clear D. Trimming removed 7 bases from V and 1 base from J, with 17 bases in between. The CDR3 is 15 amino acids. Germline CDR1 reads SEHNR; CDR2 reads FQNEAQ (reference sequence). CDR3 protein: CASTSAWTVSYEQYF. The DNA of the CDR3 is TGTGCCAGCACATCGGCCTGGACGGTATCCTACGAGCAGTACTTC.

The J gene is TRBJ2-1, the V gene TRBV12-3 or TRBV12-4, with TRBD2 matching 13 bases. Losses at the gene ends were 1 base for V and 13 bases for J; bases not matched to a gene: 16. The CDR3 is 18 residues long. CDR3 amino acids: CASSLGVTSGGPPETQFF. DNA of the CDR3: TGTGCCAGCAGTTTAGGGGTGACTAGCGGGGGGCCTCCAGAGACCCAGTTCTTC.

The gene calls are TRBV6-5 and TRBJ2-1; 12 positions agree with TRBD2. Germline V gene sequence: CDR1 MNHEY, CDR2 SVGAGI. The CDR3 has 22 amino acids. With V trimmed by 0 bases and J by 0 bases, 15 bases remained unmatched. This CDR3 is CASSYSILEPSGGVSSYNEQFF. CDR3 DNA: TGTGCCAGCAGTTACTCGATATTAGAGCCTAGCGGGGGGGTTAGCTCCTACAATGAGCAGTTCTTC.

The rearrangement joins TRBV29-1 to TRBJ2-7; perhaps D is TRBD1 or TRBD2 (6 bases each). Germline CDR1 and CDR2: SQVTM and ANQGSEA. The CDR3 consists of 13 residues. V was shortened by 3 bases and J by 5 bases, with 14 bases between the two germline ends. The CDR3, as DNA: TGCAGCGTTGATCGCCCCGGGGGCCACGAGCAGTACTTC. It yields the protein CSVDRPGGHEQYF.

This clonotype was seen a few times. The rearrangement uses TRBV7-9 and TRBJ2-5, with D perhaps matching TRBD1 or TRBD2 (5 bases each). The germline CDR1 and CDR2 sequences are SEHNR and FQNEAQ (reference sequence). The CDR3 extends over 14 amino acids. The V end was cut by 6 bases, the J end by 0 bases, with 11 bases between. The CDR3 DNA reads TGTGCCAGCAGTCAAGGGGAGTACCAAGAGACCCAGTACTTC. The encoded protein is CASSQGEYQETQYF.

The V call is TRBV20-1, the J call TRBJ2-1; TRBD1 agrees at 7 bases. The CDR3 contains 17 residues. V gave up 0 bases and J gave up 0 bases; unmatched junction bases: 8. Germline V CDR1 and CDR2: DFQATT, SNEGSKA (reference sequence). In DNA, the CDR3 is TGCAGTGCTAGAGAATTGAGGGGGCCTGCCTCCTACAATGAGCAGTTCTTC. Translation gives CSARELRGPASYNEQFF.

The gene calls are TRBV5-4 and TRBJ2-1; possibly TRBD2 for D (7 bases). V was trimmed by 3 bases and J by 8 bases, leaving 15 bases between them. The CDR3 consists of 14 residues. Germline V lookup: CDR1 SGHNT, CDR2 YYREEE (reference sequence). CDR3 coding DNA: TGTGCCAGCAGCTCGAAAAGGGGGGGTCATGAGCAGTTCTTC. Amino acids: CASSSKRGGHEQFF.

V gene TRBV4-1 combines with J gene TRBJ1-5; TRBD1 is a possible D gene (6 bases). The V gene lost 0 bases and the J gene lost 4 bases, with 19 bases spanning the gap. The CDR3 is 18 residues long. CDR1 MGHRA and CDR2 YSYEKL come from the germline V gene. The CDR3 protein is CASSQEGADRMENQPQHF. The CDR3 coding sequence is TGCGCCAGCAGCCAAGAGGGGGCTGACAGGATGGAGAATCAGCCCCAGCATTTT.

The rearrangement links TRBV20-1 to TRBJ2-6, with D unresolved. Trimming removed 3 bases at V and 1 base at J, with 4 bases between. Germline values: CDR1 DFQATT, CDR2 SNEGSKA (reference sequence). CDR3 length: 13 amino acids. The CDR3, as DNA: TGCAGTGCTAGCCGGTCTGGGGCCAACGTCCTGACTTTC. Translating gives CSASRSGANVLTF.

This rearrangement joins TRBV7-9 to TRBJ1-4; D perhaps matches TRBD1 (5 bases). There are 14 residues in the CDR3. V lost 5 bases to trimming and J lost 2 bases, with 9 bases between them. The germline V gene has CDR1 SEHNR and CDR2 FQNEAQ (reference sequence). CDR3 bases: TGTGCCAGCAGCCGTAGACAGACTAATGAAAAACTGTTTTTT. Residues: CASSRRQTNEKLFF.

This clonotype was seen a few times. As DNA, the CDR3 is TGTGCCACCAGAGTCACAGGGGACTATGGCTACACCTTC. Its protein product is CATRVTGDYGYTF. The J gene is TRBJ1-2, the V gene TRBV15; 7 nucleotides agree with TRBD1. There are 13 residues in the CDR3. From germline, CDR1 is LNHNV and CDR2 YYDKDF (reference sequence). V trimming: 6 bases; J trimming: 3 bases; junction bases outside the gene matches: 4.

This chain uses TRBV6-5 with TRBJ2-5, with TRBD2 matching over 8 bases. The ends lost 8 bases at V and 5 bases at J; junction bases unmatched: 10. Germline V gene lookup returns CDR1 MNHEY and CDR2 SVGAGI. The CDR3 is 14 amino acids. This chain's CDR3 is CASASGGLAETQYF. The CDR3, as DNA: TGTGCCAGCGCCTCGGGGGGGTTGGCGGAGACCCAGTACTTC.

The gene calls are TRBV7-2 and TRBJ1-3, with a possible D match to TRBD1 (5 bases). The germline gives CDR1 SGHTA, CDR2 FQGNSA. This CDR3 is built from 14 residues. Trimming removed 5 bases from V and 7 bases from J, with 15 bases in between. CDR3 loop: CASSPGGRTNTIYF. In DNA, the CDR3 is TGTGCCAGCAGCCCCGGGGGTAGGACGAACACCATATATTTT.

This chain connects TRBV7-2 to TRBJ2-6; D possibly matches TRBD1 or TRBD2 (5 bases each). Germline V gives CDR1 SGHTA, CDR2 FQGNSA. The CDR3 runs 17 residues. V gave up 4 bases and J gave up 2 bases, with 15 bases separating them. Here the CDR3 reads CASSSPGQRAGANVLTF. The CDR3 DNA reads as TGTGCCAGCAGCTCTCCGGGGCAGAGGGCTGGGGCCAACGTCCTGACTTTC.

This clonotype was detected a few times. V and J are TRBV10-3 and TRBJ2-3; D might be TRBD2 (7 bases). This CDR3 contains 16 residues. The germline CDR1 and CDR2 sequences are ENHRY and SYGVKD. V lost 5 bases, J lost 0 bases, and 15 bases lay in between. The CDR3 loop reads CAISPSAGASTDTQYF. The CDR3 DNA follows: TGTGCCATCAGTCCTTCGGCGGGGGCTAGCACAGATACGCAGTATTTT.

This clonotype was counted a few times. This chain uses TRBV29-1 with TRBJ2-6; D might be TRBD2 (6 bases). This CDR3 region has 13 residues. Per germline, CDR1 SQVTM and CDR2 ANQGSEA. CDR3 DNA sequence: TGCAGTGTACGGGGGTATGGGGCCAACGTCCTGACTTTC. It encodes CSVRGYGANVLTF. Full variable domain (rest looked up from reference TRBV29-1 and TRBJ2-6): SAVISQKPSRDICQRGTSLTIQCQVDSQVTMMFWYRQQPGQSLTLIATANQGSEATYESGFVIDKFPISRPNLTFSTLTVSNMSPEDSSIYLCSVRGYGANVLTFGAGSRLTVL.

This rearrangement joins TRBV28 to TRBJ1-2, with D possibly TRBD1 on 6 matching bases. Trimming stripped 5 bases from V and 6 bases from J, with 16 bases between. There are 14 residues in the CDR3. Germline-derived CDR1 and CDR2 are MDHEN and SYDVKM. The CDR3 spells CASSERGRSDGYTF. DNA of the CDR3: TGTGCCAGCAGTGAGCGGGGGCGCTCGGATGGCTACACCTTC.

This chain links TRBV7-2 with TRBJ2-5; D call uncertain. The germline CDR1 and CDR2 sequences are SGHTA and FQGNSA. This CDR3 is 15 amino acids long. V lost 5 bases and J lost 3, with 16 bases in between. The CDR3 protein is CASSLPRQYEETQYF. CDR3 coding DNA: TGTGCCAGCAGCCTCCCGAGACAATACGAAGAGACCCAGTACTTC.

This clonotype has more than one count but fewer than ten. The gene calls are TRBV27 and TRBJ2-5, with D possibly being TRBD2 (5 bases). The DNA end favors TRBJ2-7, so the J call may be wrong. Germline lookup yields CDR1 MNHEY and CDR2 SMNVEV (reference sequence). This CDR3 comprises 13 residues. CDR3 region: CASRKPGYYEQYF. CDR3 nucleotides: TGTGCCAGCAGGAAGCCGGGGTACTACGAGCAGTACTTC.

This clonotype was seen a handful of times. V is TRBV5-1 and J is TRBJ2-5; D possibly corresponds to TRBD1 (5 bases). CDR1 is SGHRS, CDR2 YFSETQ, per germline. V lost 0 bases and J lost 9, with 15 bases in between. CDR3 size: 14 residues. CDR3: CASSLDFPKGAQYF. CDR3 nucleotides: TGCGCCAGCAGCTTGGACTTCCCGAAAGGGGCCCAGTACTTC.

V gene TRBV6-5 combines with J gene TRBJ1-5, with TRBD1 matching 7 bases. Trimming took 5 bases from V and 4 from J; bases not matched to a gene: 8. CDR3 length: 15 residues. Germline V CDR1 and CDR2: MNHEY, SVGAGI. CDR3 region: CASSPGTVLNQPQHF. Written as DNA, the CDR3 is TGTGCCAGCAGTCCCGGGACAGTACTTAATCAGCCCCAGCATTTT.

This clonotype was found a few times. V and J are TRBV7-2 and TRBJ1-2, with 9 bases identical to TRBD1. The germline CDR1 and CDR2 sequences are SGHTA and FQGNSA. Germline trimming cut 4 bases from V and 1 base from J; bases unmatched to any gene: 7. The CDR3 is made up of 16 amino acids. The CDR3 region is CASSWDRAIRNYGYTF. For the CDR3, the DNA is TGTGCCAGCAGCTGGGACAGGGCTATTCGTAACTATGGCTACACCTTC.

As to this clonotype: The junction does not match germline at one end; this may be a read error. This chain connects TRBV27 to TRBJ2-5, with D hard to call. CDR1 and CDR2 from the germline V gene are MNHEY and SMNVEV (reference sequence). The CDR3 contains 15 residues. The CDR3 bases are TGTGCCGGCAGTTTATCAATTAGTGCCTGGGAGACCCAGTACTTC. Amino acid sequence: CAGSLSISAWETQYF.

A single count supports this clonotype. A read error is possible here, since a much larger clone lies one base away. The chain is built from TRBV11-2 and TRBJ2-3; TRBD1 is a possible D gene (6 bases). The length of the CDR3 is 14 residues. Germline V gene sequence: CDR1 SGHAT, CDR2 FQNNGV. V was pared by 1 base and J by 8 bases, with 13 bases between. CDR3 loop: CASSLGGQKGTQYF. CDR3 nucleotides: TGTGCCAGCAGCTTAGGGGGGCAGAAAGGTACGCAGTATTTT.

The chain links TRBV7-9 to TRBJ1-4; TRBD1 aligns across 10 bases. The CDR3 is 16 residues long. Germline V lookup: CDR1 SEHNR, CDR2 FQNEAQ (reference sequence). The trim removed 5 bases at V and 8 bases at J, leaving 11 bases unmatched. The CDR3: CASSLGQGSGGEKLFF. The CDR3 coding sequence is TGTGCCAGCAGCCTGGGACAGGGGAGCGGTGGAGAAAAACTGTTTTTT.

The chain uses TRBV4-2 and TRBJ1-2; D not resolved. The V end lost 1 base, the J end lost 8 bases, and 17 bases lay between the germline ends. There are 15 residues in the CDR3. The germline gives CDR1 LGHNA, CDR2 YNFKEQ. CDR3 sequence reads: CASSQVPGLLGGYTF. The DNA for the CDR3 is TGTGCCAGCAGCCAAGTCCCGGGGTTGTTGGGAGGCTACACCTTC.